What follows is one T cell receptor (beta chain) and its context. The antigen remains unidentified. The CDR3 consists of 15 residues. V shed 10 bases, J shed 2 bases, and the junction held 9 bases outside the gene matches. Germline V lookup: CDR1 LNHDA, CDR2 SQIVND (reference sequence). The data stem from a study of graft-versus-host responses after intestinal transplantation. Study-wide results and limits: Graft-versus-host to host-versus-graft clonal ratios in allografts were high in patients with graft-donor T cell macrochimerism.

The data were produced by immunoSEQ multiplex PCR, yet TCRdb's version contains in-frame clones alone and is incomplete. The table includes tens of thousands of clones, roughly 92% detected once. This TCR derives from a human donor who was the organ donor for an intestinal transplant. The gene calls are TRBV19 and TRBJ2-5; TRBD2 agrees at 11 bases. Specimen: unstimulated CD8+ T cells sorted from spleen or lymph node cells, collected before transplant. As DNA, the CDR3 is TGTGCCACTAGGGTCGTAGCGGGAGGGCAAGAGACCCAGTACTTC. This gives the protein CATRVVAGGQETQYF.